Sequencing of this T cell receptor beta chain was carried out in a study of T cell responses to AZD1222 COVID-19 vaccine. V shed 2 bases and J shed 4 bases, with 10 bases lying between them. In germline, CDR1 is ENHRY, CDR2 SYGVKD. The CDR3 is 14 residues long. Note on this clone: What it binds is unknown.

General observations from the study: Spike-specific TCRs gained breadth and depth after people received two AZD1222 doses.

The data were produced by immunoSEQ multiplex PCR, yet TCRdb's version contains in-frame clones alone and is incomplete. The sample lists about 78,000 clones, around nine tenths occurring once. V is TRBV10-3 and J is TRBJ2-3; D is unclear. The specimen was peripheral blood, collected 28 days after the second AZD1222 dose. This clonotype was sampled from an adult who received the AZD1222 COVID-19 vaccine. The CDR3 loop is CAISEPSVADTQYF. DNA for the CDR3: TGTGCCATCAGTGAGCCCTCGGTGGCAGATACGCAGTATTTT.